A single count supports the clone carrying this T cell receptor (beta chain). Antigen specificity is unknown. Every donor was a Caucasian adult from Nashville, Tennessee. Together with CD45RO+ cells, CCR7-negative CD45RA+ TemRA cells were included in CD8 memory. The entry originates in a study of shared clonotypes between healthy human individuals. Findings and caveats of the study: A reduction in generation probabilities was seen for non-shared clonotypes relative to those shared by all four donors. In the sorted subsets, rarefaction showed sequencing was incomplete despite large depth.

Using immunoSEQ multiplex PCR, the repertoire was profiled, and TCRdb retains in-frame clones only, with some absent. The sample records just over 95,000 clones, roughly two thirds being singletons. V shed 3 bases and J shed 4 bases, with 18 bases lying between them. The CDR3 totals 16 residues. CDR1 is MNHNS, CDR2 SASEGT, per germline. This clonotype was obtained from a man aged 25 to 40 in good health. The rearrangement joins TRBV6-1 to TRBJ1-2; tentative D call: TRBD1 (6 bases). Material for sequencing was memory CD8+ T cells sorted from blood. Specified subset: CD45RO+ cells pooled with CCR7-negative TemRA cells. CDR3 sequence (DNA): TGTGCCAGCAGTGAGGACTTTGGGACATTCGCCTATGGCTACACCTTC. This translates into CASSEDFGTFAYGYTF.